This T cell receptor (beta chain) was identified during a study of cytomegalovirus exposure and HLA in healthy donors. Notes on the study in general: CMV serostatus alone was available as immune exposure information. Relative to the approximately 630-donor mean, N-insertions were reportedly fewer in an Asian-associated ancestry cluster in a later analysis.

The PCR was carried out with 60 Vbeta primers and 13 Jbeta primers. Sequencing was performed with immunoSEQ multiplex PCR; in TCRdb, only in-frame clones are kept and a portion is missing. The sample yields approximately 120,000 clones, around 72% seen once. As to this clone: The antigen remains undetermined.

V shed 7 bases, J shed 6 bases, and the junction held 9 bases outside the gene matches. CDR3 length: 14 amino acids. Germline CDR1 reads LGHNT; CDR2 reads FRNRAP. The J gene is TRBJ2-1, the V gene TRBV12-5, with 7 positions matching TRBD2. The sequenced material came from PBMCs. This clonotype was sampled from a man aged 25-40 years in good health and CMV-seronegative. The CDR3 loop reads CASAPSPGGNEQFF. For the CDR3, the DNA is TGTGCTAGTGCCCCCTCGCCGGGGGGCAATGAGCAGTTCTTC.